These 14 T cell receptor beta chains share one sample of origin, sequenced in a study of OX40 agonist ivuxolimab in advanced cancers. The library was generated by the immunoSEQ multiplex PCR assay. Entries here come from immuneACCESS through TCRdb and include only in-frame sequences with V and J called. Some clones fail to appear in such tables; in the studies checked, an unresolved V gene covers under half of the shortfall, and the cause of the remainder is unknown. The sample table records about 45,000 clones; around 90% of these occur just once. Clones ranked in the top ten supply approximately 28% of the sample. Source: CD4+ or CD8+ T cells sorted from blood, taken in a trial of the OX40 agonist ivuxolimab. These receptors came from an adult with an advanced solid tumor such as melanoma, head and neck, liver or kidney cancer.

The chain carries TRBV6-4 and TRBJ1-1; D gene ambiguous. This CDR3 region has 14 residues. Germline V CDR1 and CDR2: MRHNA, SNTAGT. V lost 2 bases and J 8 bases, leaving 15 bases between the germline ends. The CDR3 loop reads CASSDGAGSGEAFF. The CDR3 region has the DNA TGTGCCAGCAGTGACGGTGCGGGTTCGGGAGAAGCTTTCTTT.

The chain uses TRBV19 and TRBJ2-5; D uncertain. Trimming pared 0 bases from V and 2 bases from J, leaving 10 bases between. The length of the CDR3 is 15 residues. Germline values: CDR1 LNHDA, CDR2 SQIVND (reference sequence). In nucleotides, the CDR3 is TGTGCCAGTAGTATAGATTCAACCTCGCAAGAGACCCAGTACTTC. Translation gives CASSIDSTSQETQYF.

The rearrangement links TRBV7-8 to TRBJ2-5, with D perhaps assigned TRBD1 or TRBD2 (5 bases each). This CDR3 is 15 amino acids long. Germline V lookup: CDR1 SGHVS, CDR2 FQNEAQ. Trimming stripped 1 base from V and 2 bases from J, with 11 bases between. For the CDR3, the DNA is TGTGCCAGCAGCTTAGGGGTGGGGGAACAAGAGACCCAGTACTTC. It yields the protein CASSLGVGEQETQYF.

The CDR3: CASGDYRVTRYNEQFF. The CDR3 coding sequence is TGTGCCAGCGGGGATTACAGGGTGACCCGCTACAATGAGCAGTTCTTC. This rearrangement joins TRBV11-2 to TRBJ2-1; possibly TRBD1 for D (6 bases). V was trimmed by 8 bases and J by 3 bases, leaving 20 bases between them. Per germline, CDR1 SGHAT and CDR2 FQNNGV. The CDR3 consists of 16 residues.

This rearrangement joins TRBV28 to TRBJ2-3; 9 bases are shared with TRBD2. V shed 2 bases and J 3 bases; nucleotides not matched to a gene: 6. This CDR3 comprises 16 residues. The germline gives CDR1 MDHEN, CDR2 SYDVKM. The CDR3 loop reads CASSLPLAGWTDTQYF. For the CDR3, the DNA is TGTGCCAGCAGTTTACCCCTAGCGGGATGGACAGATACGCAGTATTTT. The full variable domain, with the rest looked up from reference TRBV28 and TRBJ2-3, is DVKVTQSSRYLVKRTGEKVFLECVQDMDHENMFWYRQDPGLGLRLIYFSYDVKMKEKGDIPEGYSVSREKKERFSLILESASTNQTSMYLCASSLPLAGWTDTQYFGPGTRLTVL.

For the CDR3, the DNA is TGTGCCAGCAGCTCGCAGGGCCAAGAGACCCAGTACTTC. This encodes CASSSQGQETQYF. The chain couples TRBV9 to TRBJ2-5; D may be TRBD1 (5 bases). CDR1 is SGDLS and CDR2 is YYNGEE in the germline V gene. The CDR3 has 13 residues. Trimming cost V 4 bases and J 1 base, with 8 bases left between them.

For this clone: Other DNA sequences in the sample encode the same CDR3. The DNA of the CDR3 is TGTGCCAGCAGTGAAGGACAGGGGGCAGATACGCAGTATTTT. Amino acids: CASSEGQGADTQYF. V gene TRBV6-4 combines with J gene TRBJ2-3, with 10 bases lining up with TRBD1. Losses at the gene ends were 3 bases for V and 4 bases for J; bases not matched to a gene: 1. The CDR3 sequence is 14 residues long. Germline CDR1 reads MRHNA; CDR2 reads SNTAGT.

This clone was observed once. The chain links TRBV30 to TRBJ2-7; D may be TRBD1 (6 bases). V lost 8 bases and J lost 1, with 15 bases in between. Germline V CDR1 and CDR2: GTSNPN, SVGIG (reference sequence). This CDR3 is built from 13 residues. CDR3 sequence reads: CALQRGQSYEQYF. In nucleotides, the CDR3 is TGTGCCCTCCAGAGGGGACAATCCTACGAGCAGTACTTC.

The chain uses TRBV7-2 and TRBJ2-7; the match to TRBD2 covers 8 bases. This CDR3 contains 17 residues. Per germline, CDR1 SGHTA and CDR2 FQGNSA. The J segment lost 2 bases and the V segment lost 5 bases, leaving 14 bases of the junction unmatched. The DNA of the CDR3 is TGTGCCAGCAGCGTAGAGACTAGCGAGTCCCTAGCCTACGAGCAGTACTTC. It codes for CASSVETSESLAYEQYF.

The chain carries TRBV15 and TRBJ2-1; 9 bases map to TRBD1. Per germline, CDR1 LNHNV and CDR2 YYDKDF (reference sequence). The ends lost 4 bases at V and 6 bases at J; junction bases unmatched: 7. The CDR3 covers 15 residues. In DNA, the CDR3 is TGTGCCACCAGCAAAGACAGGGGGGTTGGCAATGAGCAGTTCTTC. It specifies CATSKDRGVGNEQFF.

Written as DNA, the CDR3 is TGTGCCAGTAGCCCGGGACTAGCGGGAGGCGAGCAGTACTTC. Translated: CASSPGLAGGEQYF. The rearrangement uses TRBV19 and TRBJ2-7; 15 bases align to TRBD2. CDR1 and CDR2 from the germline V gene are LNHDA and SQIVND (reference sequence). J lost 6 bases, V lost 6 bases, and 3 bases had no gene match. This CDR3 region has 14 residues.

The CDR3 nucleotides read TGTGCCAGCGAGCGGGAGGACACCGGGGAGCTGTTTTTT. Encoded protein: CASEREDTGELFF. The V call is TRBV9, the J call TRBJ2-2; 9 nucleotides line up with TRBD2. Per germline, CDR1 SGDLS and CDR2 YYNGEE. V dropped 7 bases and J dropped 3; count of bases not matched to a gene: 1. The CDR3 spans 13 residues.

V usage is TRBV7-6 and J usage is TRBJ2-2; D not resolved. From germline, CDR1 is SGHVS and CDR2 FNYEAQ. The CDR3 is 15 amino acids. V lost 1 base to trimming and J lost 7 bases, with 13 bases between them. CDR3 sequence: CASSLEGLNLGELFF. CDR3 DNA: TGTGCCAGCAGCTTAGAGGGCCTGAATCTCGGGGAGCTGTTTTTT.

In DNA, the CDR3 is TGTGCCAGCAGCTCTCACAGGGGGCTCGACGAGCAGTACTTC. This sequence encodes CASSSHRGLDEQYF. This chain connects TRBV11-2 to TRBJ2-7, with 9 bases fitting TRBD1. This CDR3 is built from 14 residues. With 4 bases clipped from V and 5 bases from J, the junction kept 6 bases outside the gene matches. Germline CDR1 SGHAT, CDR2 FQNNGV. Full variable domain (missing parts from reference TRBV11-2 and TRBJ2-7): EAGVAQSPRYKIIEKRQSVAFWCNPISGHATLYWYQQILGQGPKLLIQFQNNGVVDDSQLPKDRFSAERLKGVDSTLKIQPAKLEDSAVYLCASSSHRGLDEQYFGPGTRLTVT.